This T cell receptor (beta chain) was recovered during a study of T-cell reconstitution after alpha-beta-depleted transplantation in children (dated by TCRdb to about 2016). About the study as a whole: Using TCR repertoire profiling, the study quantitatively followed how T-cell immune reconstitution unfolded in children after TCRalphabeta/CD19-depleted allogeneic hematopoietic cell transplantation.

On this clonotype itself: Its antigen is currently not known. The input lacks base qualities; no much larger clone sits a single base away.

The library was prepared using PCR. The listed sequencing device is Illumina HiSeq 2500. To normalize quantification of the TCRbeta repertoire, the TCR libraries were built with molecular barcoding that relied on unique molecular identifiers. TCRdb reanalyzed the raw reads on its own, using fastp at Q25 for trimming and MiXCR for clone calling, and kept in-frame beta chains. Every entry covers one CDR3 protein and lists the most common genes and DNA from its rows. The sample table shows approximately 80,000 distinct CDR3 sequences, and 13% to 15% are seen once. Clones ranked in the top ten supply roughly 30% of the sample. The full study reports these points: About two months after transplant, the apparently early recovery of alphabetaT-cell counts reportedly depended on just several hundred clones that had expanded rapidly and came from non-depleted graft cells. In some patients, high TCRbeta diversity at day 60 was attributed to recipient T cells and intrathymic progenitors that had survived conditioning. Hyperexpanded clone frequencies declined over subsequent months; after one year, T-cell counts and TCRbeta diversity were mostly attributed to newly produced T cells.

The germline V gene yields MDHEN for CDR1 and SYDVKM for CDR2. The CDR3 sequence holds 15 residues, the cysteine and phenylalanine included. The retained sequence is limited to the CDR3, 45 bases, with the frame set at the first base. V trim: 3 bases; J trim: 2 bases; unmatched bases: 2. In light of the paper, this sample's treatment or condition label describes: allogeneic hematopoietic cell transplantation with graft depleted of TCRalphabeta T cells and CD19 B cells. The transplant recipients were children given TCRalphabeta/CD19-depleted allogeneic hematopoietic cell grafts. Recombination linked TRBV28 to TRBJ1-3; a stretch of 9 junction bases matches TRBD1. Sequenced material: PBMCs, mostly from graft donor cells, taken 180 days after TCRalphabeta/CD19-depleted stem cell transplant. This TCR was recovered from a male patient aged 2-10 years who had a stem cell transplant for acute lymphoblastic leukemia, so the T cells may come from the graft donor. The DNA sequence reads TGTGCCAGCAGTTTTACAGGGGGCACTGGAAACACCATATATTTT. Translated, this is CASSFTGGTGNTIYF. The entire variable domain, with the stretches around the CDR3 drawn from the reference TRBV28 and TRBJ1-3 proteins, is DVKVTQSSRYLVKRTGEKVFLECVQDMDHENMFWYRQDPGLGLRLIYFSYDVKMKEKGDIPEGYSVSREKKERFSLILESASTNQTSMYLCASSFTGGTGNTIYFGEGSWLTVV.